The sequence of this T cell receptor beta chain was determined in a study of shared clonotypes between healthy human individuals (dated by TCRdb to about 2020). Broadly, across the study: The cohort included three men and a couple of women between 18 and 49 years of age. For each donor, three plates each were used for CD4 naive and CD4 memory, two plates were used for CD8 naive, and one plate was used for CD8 memory. Different laboratories and diverse techniques were used to prepare libraries and sequence TCR repertoires, to increase sequencing depth and limit assay-specific biases. Leukapheresis yielded between about 0.94 and 8.9 billion PBMCs per donor. To estimate repertoire size and how much clonotypes are shared between individuals, the study performed deep sequencing of blood TCR repertoires from a handful of healthy adults.

In the case of this clone: It has no known antigen specificity. One base away there is no much larger clone; base qualities are not given.

Clipping removes 4 bases from V and 5 bases from J, with 8 as the unmatched junction base count. There are 16 amino acids in the CDR3, from cysteine to phenylalanine inclusive. Solely the CDR3 DNA is kept, with 48 bases framed from the first base. CDR1 is given as LNHDA and CDR2 as SQIVND, both from the germline V gene (reference sequence). The donors were healthy, HIV-negative adults who had no recently reported acute infections or vaccinations. Every donor was a Caucasian adult living in Nashville, Tennessee, USA. CD4+ T cells were enriched by magnetic negative selection; naive cells were then positively selected on CD45RA, and the negative fraction formed the memory subset. After blood collection by leukapheresis, PBMCs were isolated using Ficoll-Histopaque density gradient centrifugation and then cryopreserved in the vapor phase of liquid nitrogen. Analytical flow cytometry was used to check the purity and quantity of every magnetically sorted T cell population. Genomic DNA was isolated from every sorted fraction and measured by UV absorbance on a Nanodrop 2000c.

TCR CDR3 regions were amplified from genomic DNA by multiplex PCR using the deep immunoSEQ assay. Genomic DNA extracted from each cell subset was distributed evenly over all wells of several immunoSEQ 96-well plates, and each plate served as one replicate. For sorted subsets, around 200 ng genomic DNA, equal to about 30,000 T cell genomes, was loaded into each replicate PCR. The purified libraries were quantified using a Qubit 3.0 fluorometer, sized with a Bioanalyzer 2100, and then quantified again using the KAPA Library Quantification kit. Every immunoSEQ 96-well plate was sequenced on a separate single-read 150-cycle Illumina NextSeq 550 flow cell. In the original analysis: Because only junctional sequences without quality scores were contained in the immunoSEQ output, filtering matching that applied to full-length reads could not be performed. Sequences were annotated with PyIR, a Python wrapper for IgBLAST v1.9, and V/J genes and CDR3 were assigned using IMGT germline references. Reads were filtered out if the reads had weak V/J assignments (E-value above 1e-6), no CDR3, stop codons, out-of-frame junctions, or ambiguous translated residues. V3J clonotypes were defined by identical inferred V gene, J gene, and CDR3 amino acid sequence. Percentage overlap between repertoires was computed as shared unique clonotypes divided by the size of the smaller repertoire. Three approaches were used to assess repertoire richness: RTK rarefaction, the Chao1 estimator, and Recon v2.1 estimates of unobserved clonotypes. Generation probabilities were computed with OLGA for all TCRbeta clonotypes obtained by the gDNA method from a handful of donors. Held by TCRdb, this immuneACCESS table contains in-frame sequences only and omits some clones. Under half of the omission traces to an unresolved V gene where checked; the cause of the rest is unknown. V and J calls plus clone size are reproduced from that table; the DNA served to infer D and trimming. In this sample the table shows roughly 2.5 million clones, approximately 92% of which occur a single time. The ten biggest clones cover about 0.13% of the sample.

The paper's findings and limits, for the study overall: Estimated clonotype richness was generally larger for naive than for memory subsets. Because the study included only a small number of donors, the genetic and exposure-history diversity represented was limited. Even with the large sequencing depth, rarefaction of the sorted-subset datasets indicated that sequencing was incomplete. About 5% of naive CD4, around 3.6% of naive CD8, about 2.5% of memory CD4, and over 0.35% of memory CD8 clonotypes were shared across four donors. Sampling was limited to blood, and TCR repertoires in tissue likely differ from TCR repertoires in blood. Based on pairwise subsampling, the degree of clonotype sharing among donors was expected to be affected by sequencing depth. Clonotypes shared by all four sorted-subset donors showed higher generation probabilities than non-shared clonotypes.

Sequencing used naive CD4+ T cells sorted from blood. The sample's cell subset or site label, decoded: CD45RA+ positively selected. Recombination connected TRBV19 to TRBJ2-5; 12 junctional bases match TRBD2. The source of this sequence is a young man in good health. The encoded CDR3 is CASSTGTSGLWETQYF. The base sequence is TGTGCCAGTAGTACCGGGACTAGCGGGCTCTGGGAGACCCAGTACTTC.